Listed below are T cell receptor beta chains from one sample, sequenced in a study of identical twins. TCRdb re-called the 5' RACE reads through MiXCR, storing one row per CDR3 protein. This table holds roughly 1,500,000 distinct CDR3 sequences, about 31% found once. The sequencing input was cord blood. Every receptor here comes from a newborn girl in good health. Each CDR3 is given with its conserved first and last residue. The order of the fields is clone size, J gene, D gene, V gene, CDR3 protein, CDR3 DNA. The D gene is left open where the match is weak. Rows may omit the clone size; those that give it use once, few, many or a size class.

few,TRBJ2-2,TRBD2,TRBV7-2,CASSLTSGGWSTGELFF,TGTGCCAGCAGCTTAACTAGCGGGGGCTGGAGCACCGGGGAGCTGTTTTTT
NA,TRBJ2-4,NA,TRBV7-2,CASSFGFAGAKNIQYF,TGTGCCAGCAGCTTTGGATTCGCGGGGGCCAAAAACATTCAGTACTTC
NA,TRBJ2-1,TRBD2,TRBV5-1,CASSSNSGRATNEQFF,TGCGCCAGCAGCTCTAATAGCGGGAGGGCCACAAATGAGCAGTTCTTC
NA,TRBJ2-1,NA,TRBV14,CTSSHGLHNEQFF,TGTACCAGCAGCCACGGATTACACAATGAGCAGTTCTTC
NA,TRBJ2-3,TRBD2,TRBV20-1,CSARPSSGDTQYF,TGCAGTGCTAGACCATCTAGCGGGGATACGCAGTATTTT
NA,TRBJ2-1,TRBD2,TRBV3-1,CASSQDLSGRAYYNEQFF,TGTGCCAGCAGCCAAGATCTTAGCGGGAGGGCCTACTACAATGAGCAGTTCTTC
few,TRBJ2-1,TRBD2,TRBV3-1,CASSRTSGEQFF,TGTGCCAGCAGCCGGACTAGCGGTGAGCAGTTCTTC
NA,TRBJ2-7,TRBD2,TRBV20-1,CSLLDTSGWVEQYF,TGCAGTCTACTTGATACTAGCGGGTGGGTCGAGCAGTACTTC
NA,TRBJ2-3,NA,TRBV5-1,CASRNTTNPDTQYF,TGCGCCAGCAGGAATACCACGAATCCAGATACGCAGTATTTT
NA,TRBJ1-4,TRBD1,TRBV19,CASSGTGTEKLFF,TGTGCCAGTAGTGGGACAGGGACTGAAAAACTGTTTTTT
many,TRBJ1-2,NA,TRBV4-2,CASSQDIYGYTF,TGTGCCAGCAGCCAAGACATCTATGGCTACACCTTC
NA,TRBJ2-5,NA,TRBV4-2,CASRTPPSGEQYF,TGTGCCAGCCGGACTCCCCCGTCGGGGGAGCAGTACTTC
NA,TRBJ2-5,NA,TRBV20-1,CSASRTGVYNEQYF,TGCAGTGCTAGCAGGACTGGGGTCTACAATGAGCAGTACTTC
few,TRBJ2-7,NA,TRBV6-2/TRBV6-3,CASSYPKYEQYF,TGTGCCAGCAGTTATCCAAAGTACGAGCAGTACTTC
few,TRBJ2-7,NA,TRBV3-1,CASSGTLAYEQYF,TGTGCCAGCAGCGGGACACTCGCCTACGAGCAGTACTTC